This entry lists 6 T cell receptor beta chains sequenced from one sample in a study of T cells in women clearing cervical HPV infection. The repertoire was sequenced with immunoSEQ multiplex PCR; TCRdb's copy has only in-frame clones and lacks some. The table counts around 30,000 clones; about 7% lies in the top ten. Sequenced material: blood buffy coat. The receptor source for this set is a woman aged 18 to 75 with a cervical HPV16 infection that either progressed to CIN3+ or cleared (not recorded which).

Turning to this clone: The CDR3 end falls 3 residues outside the read, so it is completed with the germline J gene. The gene calls are TRBV5-1 and TRBJ1-2; perhaps TRBD1 as D (6 bases). The CDR3 sequence is 18 residues long. CDR1 is SGHRS and CDR2 is YFSETQ in the germline V gene. This CDR3 is CASSYQIQGGRGTDTYTF. CDR3 DNA (partial): TGCGCCAGCAGCTACCAAATACAGGGAGGGCGTGGCACAGATACC.

Of note for this clone: The read ends 3 residues early relative to the CDR3; the germline J gene fills the gap. V usage is TRBV30 and J usage is TRBJ2-5; TRBD2 aligns across 13 bases. After removal of 2 bases from V and 5 bases from J, the junction contained 5 bases not matched to a gene. This CDR3 contains 15 residues. Per the germline V gene, CDR1 is GTSNPN and CDR2 is SVGIG (reference sequence). CDR3 residues: CAWSSGLAGSETQYF. CDR3 bases read: TGTGCCTGGAGTTCGGGACTAGCGGGATCCGAGACC.

About this clone itself: Read sequence stops 3 residues before the CDR3 end, and the germline J gene provides the missing end. V gene TRBV20-1 combines with J gene TRBJ2-1, with TRBD2 identical over 8 bases. CDR1 is DFQATT and CDR2 is SNEGSKA in the germline V gene (reference sequence). The CDR3 sequence is 12 residues long. V lost 3 bases, J lost 7 bases, and 2 bases stayed unmatched. The CDR3 sequence is CSASGGGNEQFF. The covered CDR3 bases are TGCAGTGCTAGCGGGGGGGGAAATGAG.

Concerning this clone itself: The CDR3 is cut off 3 residues early in the read; its end comes from the germline J gene. This chain links TRBV5-1 with TRBJ1-2, with 10 bases that match TRBD1. Trimming at V came to 4 bases and at J to 5 bases, leaving 2 bases not matched to a gene. This CDR3 contains 13 residues. Germline loops: CDR1 SGHRS, CDR2 YFSETQ. The sequenced CDR3 bases are TGCGCCAGCAGCCGGGACAGGGGTTATGGC. Residues: CASSRDRGYG. The whole CDR3 is CASSRDRGYGYTF.

Note on this clone: The DNA ends 3 residues before the CDR3 does, and the rest of the CDR3 is filled in from the germline J gene. The chain links TRBV29-1 to TRBJ2-4; no clear D gene. The CDR3 spans 13 residues. Germline V gene lookup returns CDR1 SQVTM and CDR2 ANQGSEA. This chain's CDR3 is CSVEAPSQETQYF. The sequenced CDR3 bases are TGCAGCGTTGAAGCACCCAGTCAGGAGACT.

Comment on this clone: The missing CDR3 end, 3 residues past where the read stops, is filled in from the germline J gene. This chain joins TRBV19 and TRBJ2-5; 10 nucleotides align to TRBD1. Germline CDR1 LNHDA, CDR2 SQIVND (reference sequence). The V segment lost 5 bases and the J segment 2 bases; nucleotides outside the gene matches: 8. CDR3 length equals 16 residues. The CDR3 DNA, read in part, is TGTGCCAGTAGTCTCGGGACAGGGGATTCACAAGAGACC. This encodes CASSLGTGDSQET. The entire CDR3 protein reads CASSLGTGDSQETQYF.